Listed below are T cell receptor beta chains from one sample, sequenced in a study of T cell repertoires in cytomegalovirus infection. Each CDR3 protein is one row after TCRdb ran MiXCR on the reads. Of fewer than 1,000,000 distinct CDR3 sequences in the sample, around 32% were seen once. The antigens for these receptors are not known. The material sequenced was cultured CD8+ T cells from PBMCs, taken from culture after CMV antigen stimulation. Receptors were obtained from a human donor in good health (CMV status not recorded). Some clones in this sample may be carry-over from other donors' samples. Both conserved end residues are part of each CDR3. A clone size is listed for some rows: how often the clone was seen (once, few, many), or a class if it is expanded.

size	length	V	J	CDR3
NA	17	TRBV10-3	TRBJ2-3	CAISESLRGSSTDTQYF
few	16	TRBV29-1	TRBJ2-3	CSVEGRTSGTTDTQYF
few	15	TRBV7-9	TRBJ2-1	CASSPQISSYNEQFF
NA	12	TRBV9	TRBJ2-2	CATTSNTGELFF
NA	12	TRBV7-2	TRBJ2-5	CASSPWQETQYF
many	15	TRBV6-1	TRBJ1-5	CASSETGQLNQPQHF
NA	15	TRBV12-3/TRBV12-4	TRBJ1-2	CASSVGQGARDGYTF
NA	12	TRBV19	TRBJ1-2	CASYRGFDGYTF
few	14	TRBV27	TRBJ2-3	CASSFAQFGDTQYF
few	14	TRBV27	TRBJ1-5	CASSPGFGNQPQHF
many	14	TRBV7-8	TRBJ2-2	CASSLAGPTGELFF
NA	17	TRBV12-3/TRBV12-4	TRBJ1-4	CASRPGQGIYFEEKLFF
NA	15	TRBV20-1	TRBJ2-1	CSAPFDRGIYNEQFF
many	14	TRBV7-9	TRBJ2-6	CASSPVSGANVLTF
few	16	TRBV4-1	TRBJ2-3	CASSQDKGPHTDTQYF
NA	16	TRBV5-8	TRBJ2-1	CASSFFEGFGEDEQFF
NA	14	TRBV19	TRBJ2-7	CASSIGQSSYEQYF
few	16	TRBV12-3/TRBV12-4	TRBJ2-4	CASSSQGLDVENIQYF
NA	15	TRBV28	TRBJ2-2	CASSFYREGTGELFF
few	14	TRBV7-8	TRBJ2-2	CASSPKLDTGELFF
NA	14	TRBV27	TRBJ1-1	CARSVTGGNTEAFF
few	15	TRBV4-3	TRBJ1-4	CASSQEGFPWEKLFF
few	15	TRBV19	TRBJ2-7	CASSIVRDTPYEQYF
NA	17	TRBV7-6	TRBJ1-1	CASSLVSQIRFYTEAFF
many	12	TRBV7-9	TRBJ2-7	CASSLAGEEQYF
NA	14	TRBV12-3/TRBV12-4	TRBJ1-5	CASSAEYSNQPQHF
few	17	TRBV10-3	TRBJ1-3	CAIRTFGDLSSGNTIYF
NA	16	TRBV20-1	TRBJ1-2	CSARERESGGADGYTF
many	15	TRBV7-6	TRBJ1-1	CASSLGQGGNTEAFF
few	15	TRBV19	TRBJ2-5	CASSMGRSIQETQYF
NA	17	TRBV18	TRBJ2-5	CASSPNIPGQGEETQYF
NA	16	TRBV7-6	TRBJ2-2	CASSLEVEANTGELFF
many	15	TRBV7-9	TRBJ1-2	CASSLTEALNYGYTF
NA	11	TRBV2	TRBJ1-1	CAVFQATEAFF
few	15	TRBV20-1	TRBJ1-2	CSARDDRGSQFGYTF
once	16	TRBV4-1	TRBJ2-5	CASSQSWADNGKTQYF
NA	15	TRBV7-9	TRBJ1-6	CASSSQVGNNSPLHF
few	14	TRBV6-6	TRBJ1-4	CASSYSGGGEKLFF
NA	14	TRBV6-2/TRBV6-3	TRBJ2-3	CASSWQGSTDTQYF
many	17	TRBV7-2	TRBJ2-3	CASSLEIGRGKADTQYF
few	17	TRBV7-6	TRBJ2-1	CASSLRAGELSYNEQFF
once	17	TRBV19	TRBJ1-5	CASSWTLPAYSNQPQHF
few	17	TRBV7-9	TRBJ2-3	CASSLATAWHSTDTQYF
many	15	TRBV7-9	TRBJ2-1	CASSPGRGGGQEQFF